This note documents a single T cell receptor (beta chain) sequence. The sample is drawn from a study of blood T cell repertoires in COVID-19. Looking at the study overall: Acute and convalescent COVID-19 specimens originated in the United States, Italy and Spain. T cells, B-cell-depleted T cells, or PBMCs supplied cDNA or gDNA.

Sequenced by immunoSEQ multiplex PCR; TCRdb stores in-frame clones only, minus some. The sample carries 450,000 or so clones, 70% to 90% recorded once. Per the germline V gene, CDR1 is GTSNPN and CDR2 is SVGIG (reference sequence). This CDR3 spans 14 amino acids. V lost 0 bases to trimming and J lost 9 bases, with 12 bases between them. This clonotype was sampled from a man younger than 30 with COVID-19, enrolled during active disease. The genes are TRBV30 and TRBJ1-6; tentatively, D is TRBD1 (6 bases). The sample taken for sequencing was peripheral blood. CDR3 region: CAWSVLQGSSPLHF. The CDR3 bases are TGTGCCTGGAGTGTACTTCAGGGGAGTTCACCCCTCCACTTT.